This T cell receptor (beta chain) was recovered during a study of Ad26.COV2.S vaccination and SARS-CoV-2 variants. Overall study: The COV1001 Ad26.COV2.S trial arm included the donor.

TCRdb keeps only in-frame clones here, not all; method: immunoSEQ multiplex PCR. The sample carries a few hundred thousand clones, around four fifths recorded once. Worth noting for this clone: Antigen specificity is unknown.

Trimming shortened V by 4 bases and J by 10 bases, and 6 bases separated the two germline ends. This CDR3 spans 11 amino acids. Treatment indicated: approximately 18 received Ad26.COV2.S at low or high dose, single or two shots; about 5 received placebo; per-sample allocation not given. It was on day 63 after the first vaccine or placebo injection that samples were taken. Ad26 vector vaccine expressed Wuhan-strain SARS-CoV-2 spike. Regarding the study as a whole: Relative to placebo recipients, vaccine recipients exhibited elevated spike-specific TCR breadth. The TCR breadth and depth analyses may have produced an underestimate of total T cell responses.

This TCR derives from a person aged 18-65 years who received the Ad26.COV2.S COVID-19 vaccine or a placebo. This chain joins TRBV5-3 and TRBJ1-6, with D unresolved. TRBV5-3 is designated an ORF whose function remains uncertain. This specimen consisted of peripheral blood, obtained in a trial of Ad26.COV2.S vaccine versus placebo. As DNA, the CDR3 is TGTGCCAGAAGCCCCGGGTCACCCCTCCACTTT. Its protein is CARSPGSPLHF.